This T cell receptor beta chain is from a study of CD8 T cells in ankylosing spondylitis. Study-level findings and limits: Disease-linked clones bore a CD8+ phenotype, appearing relatively rarely in peripheral blood. Disease-associated clones were reportedly significantly overrepresented in matched ankylosing spondylitis synovial fluid.

Worth noting for this clonotype: Its antigen is currently unknown.

The CDR3 runs to 15 residues. The V gene's germline CDR1 is SEHNR and CDR2 FQNEAQ (reference sequence). V lost 5 bases and J 3 bases, leaving 16 bases between the germline ends. As the method for making TCR beta libraries, quantitative 5'-RACE with molecular barcodes was used. Using its own MiXCR run on the 5' RACE reads, TCRdb lists one record per CDR3 protein. The table shows under 250,000 distinct CDR3 sequences, with 32% occurring only once. This clonotype originated in a male donor with ankylosing spondylitis or in good health (not recorded which). The source material was blood, either unsorted or a sorted T cell fraction (not recorded which). The chain carries TRBV7-9 and TRBJ1-1; a weak D match, TRBD1 (6 bases). This CDR3 reads CASSSQAGVYTEAFF. The CDR3 DNA follows: TGTGCCAGCAGCAGCCAGGCAGGGGTTTACACTGAAGCTTTCTTT.